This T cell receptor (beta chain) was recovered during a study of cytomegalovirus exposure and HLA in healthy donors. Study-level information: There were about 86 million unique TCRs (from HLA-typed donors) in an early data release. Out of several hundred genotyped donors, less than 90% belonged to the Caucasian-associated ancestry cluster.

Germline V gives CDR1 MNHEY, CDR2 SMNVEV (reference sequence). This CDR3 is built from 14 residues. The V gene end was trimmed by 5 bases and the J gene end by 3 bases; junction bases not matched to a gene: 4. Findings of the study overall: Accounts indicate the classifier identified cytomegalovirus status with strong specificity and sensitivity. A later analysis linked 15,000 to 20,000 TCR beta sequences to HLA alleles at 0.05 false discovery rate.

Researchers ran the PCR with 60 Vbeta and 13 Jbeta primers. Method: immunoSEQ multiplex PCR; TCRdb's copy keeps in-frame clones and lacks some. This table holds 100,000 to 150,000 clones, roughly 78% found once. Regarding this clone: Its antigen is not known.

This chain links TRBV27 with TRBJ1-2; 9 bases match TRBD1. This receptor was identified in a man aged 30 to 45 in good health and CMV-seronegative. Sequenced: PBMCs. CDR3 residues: CASSVDRGYYGYTF. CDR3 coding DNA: TGTGCCAGCAGTGTTGACAGGGGGTACTATGGCTACACCTTC.